This T cell receptor (beta chain) is from a study of blood T cell repertoires in COVID-19. Study details: COVID-19 samples from acute and convalescent phases originated in the United States, Italy and Spain. T cells, B-cell-depleted T cells, or PBMCs provided the cDNA or gDNA that served as material.

In the original processing: The assay estimated nucleated cells by amplifying reference gene primers. The assay was immunoSEQ multiplex PCR, and TCRdb's table has in-frame clones only and misses some. The DNA gave D and trimming, while V, J and clone size come from that table. Altogether approximately 76,000 clones are present, about 85% being singletons, with the ten largest covering roughly 35%. CDR3 size: 16 residues. With 4 bases clipped from V and 2 bases from J, the junction kept 5 bases outside the gene matches. Per germline, CDR1 LGHNA and CDR2 YSLEER. The rearrangement uses TRBV4-3 and TRBJ1-2; 12 bases match TRBD1. Sequencing input: peripheral blood. The source of this sequence is a woman aged 80 or over with active or convalescent COVID-19. The CDR3 DNA reads as TGCGCCAGCAGCCGACGCGGGACAGGGGGCAACTATGGCTACACCTTC. Amino acid sequence: CASSRRGTGGNYGYTF.